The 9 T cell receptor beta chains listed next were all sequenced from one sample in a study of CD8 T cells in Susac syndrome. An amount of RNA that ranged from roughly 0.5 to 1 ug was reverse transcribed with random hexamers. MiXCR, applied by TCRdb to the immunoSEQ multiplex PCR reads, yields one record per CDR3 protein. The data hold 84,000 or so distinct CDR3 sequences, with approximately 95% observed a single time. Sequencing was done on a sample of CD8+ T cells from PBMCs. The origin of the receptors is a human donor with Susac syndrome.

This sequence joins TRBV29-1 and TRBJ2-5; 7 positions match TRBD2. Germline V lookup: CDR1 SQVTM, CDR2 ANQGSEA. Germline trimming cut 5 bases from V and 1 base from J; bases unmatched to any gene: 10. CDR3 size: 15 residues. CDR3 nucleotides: TGCAGCGTTACCAAGGATAGCGGGTTCCAAGAGACCCAGTACTTC. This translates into CSVTKDSGFQETQYF.

CDR3: CASSVSGGIGTDTQYF. The DNA of the CDR3 is TGTGCCAGCAGCGTATCTGGGGGTATTGGGACAGATACGCAGTATTTT. This rearrangement joins TRBV9 to TRBJ2-3; D is tentatively TRBD1 or TRBD2 (5 bases each). The CDR3 spans 16 residues. The germline gives CDR1 SGDLS, CDR2 YYNGEE. Trimming stripped 1 base from V and 3 bases from J, with 15 bases between.

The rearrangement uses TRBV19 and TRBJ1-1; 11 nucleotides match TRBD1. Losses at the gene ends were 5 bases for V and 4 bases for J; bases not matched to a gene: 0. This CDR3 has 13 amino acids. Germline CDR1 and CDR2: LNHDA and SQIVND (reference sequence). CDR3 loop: CASSGQGATEAFF. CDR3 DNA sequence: TGTGCCAGTAGTGGACAGGGGGCCACTGAAGCTTTCTTT.

The CDR3 is CSVEDYEGSPYGYTF. The CDR3 DNA follows: TGCAGCGTTGAAGATTATGAGGGCTCTCCCTATGGCTACACCTTC. The genes are TRBV29-1 and TRBJ1-2; D uncertain. Trimming removed 0 bases at V and 4 bases at J, with 15 bases between. The CDR3 loop spans 15 amino acids. Germline CDR1 reads SQVTM; CDR2 reads ANQGSEA.

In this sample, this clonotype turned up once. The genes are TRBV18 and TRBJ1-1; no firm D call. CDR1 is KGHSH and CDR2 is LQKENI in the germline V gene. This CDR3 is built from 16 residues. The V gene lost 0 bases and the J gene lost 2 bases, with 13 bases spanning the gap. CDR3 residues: CASSPPGVWVNTEAFF. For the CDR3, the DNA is TGTGCCAGCTCACCACCGGGTGTATGGGTCAACACTGAAGCTTTCTTT.

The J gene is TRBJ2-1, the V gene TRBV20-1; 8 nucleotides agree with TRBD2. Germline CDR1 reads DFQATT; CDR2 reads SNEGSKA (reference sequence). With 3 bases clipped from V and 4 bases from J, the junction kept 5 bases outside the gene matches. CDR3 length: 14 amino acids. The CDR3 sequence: CSARAGGLYNEQFF. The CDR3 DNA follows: TGCAGTGCTAGGGCGGGAGGATTGTACAATGAGCAGTTCTTC.

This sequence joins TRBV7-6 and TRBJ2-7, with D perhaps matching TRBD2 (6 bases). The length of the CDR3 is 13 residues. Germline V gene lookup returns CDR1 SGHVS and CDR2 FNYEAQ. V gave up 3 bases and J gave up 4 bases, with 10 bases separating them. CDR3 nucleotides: TGTGCCAGCAGCTTGGGTGCGGGATACGAGCAGTACTTC. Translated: CASSLGAGYEQYF.

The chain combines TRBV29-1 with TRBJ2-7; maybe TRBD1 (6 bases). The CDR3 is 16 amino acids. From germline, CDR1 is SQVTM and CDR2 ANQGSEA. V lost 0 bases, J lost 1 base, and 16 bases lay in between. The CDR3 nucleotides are TGCAGCGTTGAAGATCAAACAACAGGGATGTCCTACGAGCAGTACTTC. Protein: CSVEDQTTGMSYEQYF.

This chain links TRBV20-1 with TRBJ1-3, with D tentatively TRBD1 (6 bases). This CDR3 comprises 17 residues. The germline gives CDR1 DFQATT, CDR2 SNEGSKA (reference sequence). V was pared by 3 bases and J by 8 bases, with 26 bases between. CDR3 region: CSARYPTIGQLGDTIYF. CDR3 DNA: TGCAGTGCTAGGTACCCGACCATCGGACAGCTCGGAGACACCATATATTTT.